The 7 T cell receptor beta chains reported below all come from one sample, sequenced in a study of T cells in Graves' hyperthyroidism and ophthalmopathy. RNA transcripts yielded amplified TCR beta CDR3 regions. The HTBI primer set was used in a first-round RT-PCR of the TCR CDR3. TCRdb reanalysed the multiplex PCR reads using MiXCR and keeps one entry per CDR3 protein. The profile shows 500,000 to 750,000 distinct CDR3 sequences, 14% of them singletons. The sequenced sample was blood. These receptors were taken from a woman under 30 with Graves' ophthalmopathy.

The chain uses TRBV6-5 and TRBJ1-1; D might be TRBD1 (6 bases). Germline V gives CDR1 MNHEY, CDR2 SVGAGI. V gave up 1 base and J gave up 1 base, with 13 bases separating them. CDR3 size: 16 residues. The CDR3 region is CASSYLGGGTNTEAFF. The CDR3 nucleotides are TGTGCCAGCAGTTACTTGGGGGGGGGCACGAACACTGAAGCTTTCTTT.

This clonotype was observed many times. This sequence joins TRBV12-3 or TRBV12-4 and TRBJ2-4, with D perhaps given as TRBD1 or TRBD2 (5 bases each). The CDR3 covers 15 residues. Trimming stripped 6 bases from V and 6 bases from J, with 18 bases between. In DNA, the CDR3 is TGTGCCAGCAGACCTCAGTCCGGTGGGGGAAACATTCAGTACTTC. Translation gives CASRPQSGGGNIQYF.

This clonotype was observed a handful of times. This chain uses TRBV6-1 with TRBJ1-2; TRBD1 is a possible D gene (5 bases). Germline V CDR1 and CDR2: MNHNS, SASEGT. The V gene lost 5 bases and the J gene lost 1 base, with 11 bases spanning the gap. The CDR3 spans 14 residues. The CDR3 nucleotides are TGTGCCAGCAGTCGACAGCCTCTTAACTATGGCTACACCTTC. Translation: CASSRQPLNYGYTF.

The J gene is TRBJ2-1, the V gene TRBV18; D is perhaps TRBD2 (6 bases). The CDR3 loop spans 13 amino acids. Trimming removed 3 bases at V and 6 bases at J, with 9 bases between. Germline assignment: CDR1 KGHSH and CDR2 LQKENI. The CDR3: CASSPISGNEQFF. DNA for the CDR3: TGTGCCAGCTCACCTATTAGCGGCAATGAGCAGTTCTTC.

This clonotype has a count of ten or more. J is TRBJ2-1 and V is TRBV14; D not resolved. This CDR3 region has 14 residues. Trimming removed 1 base at V and 7 bases at J, with 11 bases between. Germline V lookup: CDR1 SGHDN, CDR2 FVKESK. CDR3 residues: CASSQVKGWNEQFF. For the CDR3, the DNA is TGTGCCAGCAGCCAAGTCAAGGGTTGGAATGAGCAGTTCTTC.

The chain has TRBV24-1 and TRBJ1-1, with D possibly TRBD1 on 5 matching bases. Trimming cost V 8 bases and J 1 base, with 19 bases left between them. The CDR3 loop spans 16 amino acids. CDR1 is KGHDR, CDR2 SFDVKD, per germline. This chain's CDR3 is CATISGLGHPNTEAFF. CDR3 coding DNA: TGTGCCACCATTTCTGGCCTAGGACATCCGAACACTGAAGCTTTCTTT.

This clonotype was observed at least ten times. The chain has TRBV3-1 and TRBJ2-1; TRBD1 matches 8 bases. With 0 bases clipped from V and 3 bases from J, the junction kept 7 bases outside the gene matches. CDR3 length: 17 amino acids. Germline CDR1 LGHDT, CDR2 YNNKEL (reference sequence). The CDR3 here is CASSQDGETGDYNEQFF. The DNA of the CDR3 is TGTGCCAGCAGCCAAGATGGCGAGACAGGGGACTACAATGAGCAGTTCTTC.